One T cell receptor beta chain is described in this entry. No antigen is known for it. Germline values: CDR1 LNHNV, CDR2 YYDKDF (reference sequence). The CDR3 runs 17 residues. The J segment lost 5 bases and the V segment lost 1 base, leaving 11 bases of the junction unmatched. This sample is drawn from a study of T cell responses to AZD1222 COVID-19 vaccine. Here immunoSEQ multiplex PCR was the method, and the copy in TCRdb shows in-frame clones only, minus some. The repertoire consists of some 150,000 clones, with roughly 90% occurring once and the leading ten covering 4% to 5%. Study results and limitations: Once two AZD1222 doses were given, Spike-specific TCR breadth and depth went up.

Sequenced material: peripheral blood, taken on day 0 of AZD1222 vaccination. The V gene is TRBV15, the J gene TRBJ2-3; 8 positions agree with TRBD2. The TCR was taken from an adult in good health. This chain's CDR3 is CATSRGPLGTSEDTQYF. The CDR3 bases are TGTGCCACCAGCAGAGGCCCCCTGGGGACTAGTGAAGATACGCAGTATTTT. The whole variable domain, filled in from reference TRBV15 and TRBJ2-3, reads DAMVIQNPRYQVTQFGKPVTLSCSQTLNHNVMYWYQQKSSQAPKLLFHYYDKDFNNEADTPDNFQSRRPNTSFCFLDIRSPGLGDTAMYLCATSRGPLGTSEDTQYFGPGTRLTVL.